This TCR beta chain was obtained from a study of T-cell memory formation after mild COVID-19. TCRdb called the 5' RACE reads again in MiXCR, with one record for every CDR3 protein. The data contain roughly 320,000 distinct CDR3 sequences, 28% of them singletons. The CDR3 runs 13 residues. V gave up 4 bases and J gave up 6 bases, with 12 bases separating them. CDR1 is SGHTA, CDR2 FQGNSA, per germline. Sequencing was performed on PBMCs or a T cell subset sorted from them (not recorded which). The TCR comes from an adult woman who had mild COVID-19 (a few samples of this study predate the infection). Cell type and time point are not known. This chain links TRBV7-2 with TRBJ1-2; D ambiguous. The CDR3 protein is CASSSSRRDGYTF. The DNA for the CDR3 is TGTGCCAGCAGCTCCAGCCGGCGGGATGGCTACACCTTC.